A single T cell receptor (beta chain) is shown here with its context. Its antigen is unidentified. A multiplex PCR was run with 60 Vbeta primers and 13 Jbeta primers. Here immunoSEQ multiplex PCR was the method, and the copy in TCRdb shows in-frame clones only, minus some. The sample gives 110,000 to 150,000 clones, 60% to 75% of which show up once; around 7% is in the top ten. This sample is drawn from a study of cytomegalovirus exposure and HLA in healthy donors. About the research overall: Unique TCRs from HLA-typed donors, around 79 million of them, were held in an early data release.

The CDR3 covers 16 residues. With V trimmed by 6 bases and J by 0 bases, 12 bases remained unmatched. Germline V lookup: CDR1 SQVTM, CDR2 ANQGSEA. General study points: Researchers counted around 160 TCR beta chains as cytomegalovirus-associated. Fewer N-insertions (relative to the approximately 670-donor mean) were reportedly seen in an Asian-associated ancestry cluster in a later analysis. Researchers had no immune exposure information except CMV serostatus available.

The sequenced sample was PBMCs. The TCR sequence derives from a young man in good health and CMV-seronegative. The chain employs TRBV29-1 and TRBJ2-3; 7 bases line up with TRBD2. CDR3 protein: CSVRLAAEGSTDTQYF. The CDR3 DNA follows: TGCAGCGTCCGACTAGCCGCTGAAGGGAGCACAGATACGCAGTATTTT.